The source of this T cell receptor (beta chain) is a study of blood T cell repertoires in COVID-19. Study as a whole: There were acute and convalescent COVID-19 samples, and they came from the United States, Italy and Spain. The cDNA or gDNA used as material had been derived from T cells, B-cell-depleted T cells, or PBMCs.

In the authors' workflow: For nucleated cells, counts were estimated from reference gene primer amplification. Repertoires were generated with immunoSEQ multiplex PCR, while TCRdb's copy carries only in-frame clones and drops some. V and J calls and clone size are given by that table; D and trimming were obtained from the DNA. The table records 200,000 to 250,000 clones, 83% of them present only once. Per germline, CDR1 LNHDA and CDR2 SQIVND (reference sequence). CDR3 length equals 13 residues. Trimming took off 3 bases at V and 0 bases at J, with 5 bases between the two ends. Sequenced sample: peripheral blood. This receptor was identified in a human donor in a cohort sampled during active COVID-19. The chain recombines TRBV19 with TRBJ1-1; D is unresolved. The CDR3 here is CASSIFMNTEAFF. In DNA form, the CDR3 reads TGTGCCAGTAGTATCTTTATGAACACTGAAGCTTTCTTT.